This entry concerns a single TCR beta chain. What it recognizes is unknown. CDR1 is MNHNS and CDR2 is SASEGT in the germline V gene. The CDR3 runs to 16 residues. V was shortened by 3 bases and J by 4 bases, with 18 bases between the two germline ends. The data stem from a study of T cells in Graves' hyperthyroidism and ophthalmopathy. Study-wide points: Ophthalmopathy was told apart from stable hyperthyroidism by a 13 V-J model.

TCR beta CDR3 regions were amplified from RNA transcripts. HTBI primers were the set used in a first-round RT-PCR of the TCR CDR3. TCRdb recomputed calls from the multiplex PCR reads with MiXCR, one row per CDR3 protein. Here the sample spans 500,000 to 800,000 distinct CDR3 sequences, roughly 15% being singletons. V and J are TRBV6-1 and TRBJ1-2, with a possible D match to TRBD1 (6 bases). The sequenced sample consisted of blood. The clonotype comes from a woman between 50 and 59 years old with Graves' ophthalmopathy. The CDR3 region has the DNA TGTGCCAGCAGTGAGACAGGACAGCCACTAAGCTATGGCTACACCTTC. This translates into CASSETGQPLSYGYTF.